These T cell receptor beta chains were read from a single sample in a study of blood T cell repertoires in COVID-19. Assay: immunoSEQ multiplex PCR; the TCRdb copy retains only in-frame clones and omits some. This table holds approximately 240,000 clones, 87% found once. Sequencing was carried out using PBMCs or T cells enriched from blood (not recorded which). These receptors all come from a woman in her 30s with acute COVID-19. Both conserved end residues are part of each CDR3. Expanded clones are given a class, and other clones once, few, many or no size at all.

clone_size v_call cdr3_aa
. TRBV19 CASSAAPGGQPQHF
. TRBV24-1 CATSDTDRVNEQFF
. TRBV28 CASRGEDRAHGYTF
. TRBV28 CASSLEQGNQPQHF
. TRBV5-6 CASSLEGTDGYTF
. TRBV9 CASSVGTPNTEAFF
. TRBV2 CASKGGQGANEQFF
. TRBV7-2 CASSAGDGYGYTF
. TRBV9 CASSVWPLAGRGDTQYF
. TRBV2 CASSARGRQYEQYF
. TRBV5-4 CASSLAKGQGAGEQYF
. TRBV6-1 CASSGRHRDRGGYANYEQYF
few TRBV7-2 CAELGQGNTEAFF
. TRBV7-9 CASSLVSAATDTQYF
. TRBV30 CAWSTGGRDNEQFF
. TRBV29-1 CSVATGFYEQYF
. TRBV6-6 CASSYRTGGFVGYTF
. TRBV4-2 CASSQAARRRGREIYEQYF
. TRBV14 CASSQDQVPGTSYGYTF
. TRBV2 CASKGLAGDNEQFF
once TRBV6-5 CASSDRGETDTQYF
. TRBV5-6 CASSLDSYGYTF
. TRBV19 CASSTPTYPQHF
. TRBV11-3 CASSPPDRANGYTF
. TRBV13 CASSLSGQGSQKLFF
. TRBV4-1 CASSQGRQRGGIADTQYF
. TRBV21-1 CASSKEEGGPHKDEQYF
. TRBV4-3 CASSQVKLRGAFF
. TRBV25-1 CASTLQEGPGNTIYF
. TRBV28 CASSVGGFVPVNTEAFF
. TRBV7-8 CASSFADRPNNEQFF
. TRBV12-3/TRBV12-4 CASSPGQYTEAFF
. TRBV9 CASSVVHGGPDNEQFF
. TRBV7-6 CASSLGTGANQPQHF
. TRBV7-2 CASSLRLAGWQETQYF
. TRBV6-5 CANGGSFQETQYF
. TRBV5-6 CASSFQHHEQYF
. TRBV11-3 CASSLDTSGSSNGELFF
. TRBV6-5 CASRPLLAGVIEQFF
. TRBV28 CASSLSAGGRETQYF
. TRBV11-2 CANERTGYSDGNEQFF
. TRBV4-3 CASSHQSGGSGNTIYF
. TRBV27 CASSPGQGVREAFF
. TRBV10-3 CATYLHPQGNEAFF
. TRBV18 CASSPRRGVGQETQYF
. TRBV29-1 CSVATPGYPSGNTIYF
. TRBV5-6 CASSLAGQGLFANEKLFF
. TRBV4-1 CASSQDKLAVQFF
. TRBV28 CASSRGVGLAGRTYEQYF
. TRBV7-8 CASLGLAAGELFF